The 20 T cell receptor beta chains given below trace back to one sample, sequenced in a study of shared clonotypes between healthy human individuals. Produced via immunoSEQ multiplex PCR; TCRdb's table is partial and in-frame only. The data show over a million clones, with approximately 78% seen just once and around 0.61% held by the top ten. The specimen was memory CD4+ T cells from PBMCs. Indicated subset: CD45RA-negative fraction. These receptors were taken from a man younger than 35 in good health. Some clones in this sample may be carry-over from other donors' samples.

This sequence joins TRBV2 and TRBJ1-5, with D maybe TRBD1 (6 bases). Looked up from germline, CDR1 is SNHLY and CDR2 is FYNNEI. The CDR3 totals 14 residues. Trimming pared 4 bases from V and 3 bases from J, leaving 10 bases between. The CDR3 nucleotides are TGTGCCAGCAGTGTAGACAGGAACAATCAGCCCCAGCATTTT. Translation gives CASSVDRNNQPQHF.

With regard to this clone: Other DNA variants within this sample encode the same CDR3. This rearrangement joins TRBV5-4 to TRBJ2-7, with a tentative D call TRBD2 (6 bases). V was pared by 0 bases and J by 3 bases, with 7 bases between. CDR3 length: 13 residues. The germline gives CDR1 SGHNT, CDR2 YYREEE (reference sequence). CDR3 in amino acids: CASSLGGVYEQYF. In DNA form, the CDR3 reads TGTGCCAGCAGCTTGGGCGGGGTCTACGAGCAGTACTTC.

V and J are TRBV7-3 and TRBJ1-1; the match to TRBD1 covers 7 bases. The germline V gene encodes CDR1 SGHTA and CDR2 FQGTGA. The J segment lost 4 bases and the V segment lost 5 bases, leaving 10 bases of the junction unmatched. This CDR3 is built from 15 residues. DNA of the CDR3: TGTGCCAGCAGCCGCGAGGGGGCGGTGGGCACTGAAGCTTTCTTT. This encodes CASSREGAVGTEAFF.

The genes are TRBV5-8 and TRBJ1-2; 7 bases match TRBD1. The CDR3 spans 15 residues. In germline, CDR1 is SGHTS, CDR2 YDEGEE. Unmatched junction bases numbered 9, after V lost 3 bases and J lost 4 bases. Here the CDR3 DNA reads TGTGCCAGCAGCTACCGACAGGGTAGAGGCTATGGCTACACCTTC. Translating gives CASSYRQGRGYGYTF.

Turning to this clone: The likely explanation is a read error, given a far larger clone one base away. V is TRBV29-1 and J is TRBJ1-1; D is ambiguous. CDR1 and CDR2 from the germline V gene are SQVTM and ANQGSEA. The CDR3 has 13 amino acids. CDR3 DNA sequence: TGCAGCGTTCGGAAACCTTTGAACACTGGAGCTTTCTTT. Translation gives CSVRKPLNTGAFF.

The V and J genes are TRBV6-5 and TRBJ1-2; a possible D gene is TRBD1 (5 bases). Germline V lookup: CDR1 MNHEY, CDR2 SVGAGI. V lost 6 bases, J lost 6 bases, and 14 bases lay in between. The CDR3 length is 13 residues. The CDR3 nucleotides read TGTGCCAGCAGAACCCCAGGGTACGATGGCTACACCTTC. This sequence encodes CASRTPGYDGYTF.

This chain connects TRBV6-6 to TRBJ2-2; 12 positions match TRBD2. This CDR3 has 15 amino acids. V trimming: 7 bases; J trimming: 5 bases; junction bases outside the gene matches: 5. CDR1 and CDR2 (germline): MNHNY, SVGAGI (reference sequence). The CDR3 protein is CASNTGLAGTGELFF. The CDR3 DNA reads TGTGCCAGCAACACGGGACTAGCGGGTACCGGGGAGCTGTTTTTT.

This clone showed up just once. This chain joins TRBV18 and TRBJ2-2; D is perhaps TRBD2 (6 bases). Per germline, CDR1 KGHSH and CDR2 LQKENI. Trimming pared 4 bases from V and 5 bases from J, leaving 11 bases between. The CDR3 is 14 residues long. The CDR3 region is CASSRDLTTGELFF. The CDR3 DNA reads TGTGCCAGCTCACGGGACTTAACTACCGGGGAGCTGTTTTTT.

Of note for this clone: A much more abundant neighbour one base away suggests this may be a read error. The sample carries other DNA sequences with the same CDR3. CDR3 loop: CASSHSYEQYF. The CDR3 DNA is TGTGCCAGCAGCCACTCCTACGAGCAGTACTTC. The rearrangement uses TRBV6-1 and TRBJ2-7; no clear D. Germline CDR1 MNHNS, CDR2 SASEGT. The CDR3 is made up of 11 amino acids. V lost 6 bases and J 0 bases, leaving 3 bases between the germline ends.

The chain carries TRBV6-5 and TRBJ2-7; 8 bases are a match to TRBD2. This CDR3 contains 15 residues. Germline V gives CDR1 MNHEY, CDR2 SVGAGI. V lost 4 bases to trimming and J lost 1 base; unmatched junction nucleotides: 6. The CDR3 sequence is CASSSYGRASYEQYF. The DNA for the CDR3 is TGTGCCAGCAGTTCTTACGGGAGGGCTTCCTACGAGCAGTACTTC.

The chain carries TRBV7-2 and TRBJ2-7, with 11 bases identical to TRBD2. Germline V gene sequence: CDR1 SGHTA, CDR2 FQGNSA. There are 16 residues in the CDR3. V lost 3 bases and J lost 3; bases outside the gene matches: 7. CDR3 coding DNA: TGTGCCAGCAGCTTCGAGGGGACTAGCGGAGTCTACGAGCAGTACTTC. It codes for CASSFEGTSGVYEQYF.

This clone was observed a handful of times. The CDR3 protein is CAISVTGNQPQHF. The CDR3 region has the DNA TGTGCCATCAGTGTCACGGGCAATCAGCCCCAGCATTTT. The chain couples TRBV10-3 to TRBJ1-5; D is ambiguous. V was pared by 4 bases and J by 2 bases, with 6 bases between. The germline gives CDR1 ENHRY, CDR2 SYGVKD. The CDR3 consists of 13 residues.

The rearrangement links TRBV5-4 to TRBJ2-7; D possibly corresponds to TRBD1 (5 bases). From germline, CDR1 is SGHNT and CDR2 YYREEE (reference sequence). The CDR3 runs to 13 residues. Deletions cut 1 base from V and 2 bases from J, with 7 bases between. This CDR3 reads CASSLTGTYEQYF. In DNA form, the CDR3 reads TGTGCCAGCAGCTTGACAGGTACCTACGAGCAGTACTTC.

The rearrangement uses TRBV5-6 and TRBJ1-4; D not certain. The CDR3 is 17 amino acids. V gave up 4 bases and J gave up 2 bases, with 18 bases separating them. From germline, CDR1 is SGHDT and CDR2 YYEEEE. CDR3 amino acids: CASSLFVGPVTNEKLFF. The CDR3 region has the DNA TGTGCCAGCAGCCTGTTTGTTGGTCCGGTTACTAATGAAAAACTGTTTTTT. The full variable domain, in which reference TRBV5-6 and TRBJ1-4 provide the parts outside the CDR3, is DAGVTQSPTHLIKTRGQQVTLRCSPKSGHDTVSWYQQALGQGPQFIFQYYEEEERQRGNFPDRFSGHQFPNYSSELNVNALLLGDSALYLCASSLFVGPVTNEKLFFGSGTQLSVL.

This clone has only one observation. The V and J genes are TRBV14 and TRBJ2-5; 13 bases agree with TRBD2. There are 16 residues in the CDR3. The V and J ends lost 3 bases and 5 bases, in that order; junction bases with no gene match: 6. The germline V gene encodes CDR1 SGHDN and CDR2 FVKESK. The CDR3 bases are TGTGCCAGCAGCCACAGGACTAGCGGGAGAGGTGAGACCCAGTACTTC. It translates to CASSHRTSGRGETQYF.

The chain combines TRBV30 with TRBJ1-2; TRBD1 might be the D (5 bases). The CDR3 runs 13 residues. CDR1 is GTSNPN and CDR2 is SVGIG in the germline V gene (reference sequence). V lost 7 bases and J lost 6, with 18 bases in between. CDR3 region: CASGLKYYDGYTF. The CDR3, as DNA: TGTGCCTCGGGACTCAAATACTATGATGGCTACACCTTC.

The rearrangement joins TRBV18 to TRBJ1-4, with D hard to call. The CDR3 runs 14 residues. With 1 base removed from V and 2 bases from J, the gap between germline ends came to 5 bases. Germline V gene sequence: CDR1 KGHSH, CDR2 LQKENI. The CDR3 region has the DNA TGTGCCAGCTCACCACTACAGACTAATGAAAAACTGTTTTTT. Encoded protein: CASSPLQTNEKLFF.

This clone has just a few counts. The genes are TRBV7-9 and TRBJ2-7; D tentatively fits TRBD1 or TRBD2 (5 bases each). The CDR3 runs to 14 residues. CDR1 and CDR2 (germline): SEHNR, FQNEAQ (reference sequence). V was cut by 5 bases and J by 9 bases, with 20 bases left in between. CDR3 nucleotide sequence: TGTGCCAGCAGCCCCGGGACCTCGACCTCGCGGCAGTACTTC. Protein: CASSPGTSTSRQYF. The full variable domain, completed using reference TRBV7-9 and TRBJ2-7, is DTGVSQNPRHKITKRGQNVTFRCDPISEHNRLYWYRQTLGQGPEFLTYFQNEAQLEKSRLLSDRFSAERPKGSFSTLEIQRTEQGDSAMYLCASSPGTSTSRQYFGPGTRLTVT.

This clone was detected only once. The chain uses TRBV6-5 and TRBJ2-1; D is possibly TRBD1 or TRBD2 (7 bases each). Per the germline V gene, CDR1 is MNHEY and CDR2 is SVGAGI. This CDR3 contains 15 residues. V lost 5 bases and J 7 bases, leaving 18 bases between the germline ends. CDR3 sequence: CASSRSGGGPNEQFF. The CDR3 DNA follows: TGTGCCAGCAGTAGATCAGGGGGAGGGCCGAATGAGCAGTTCTTC.

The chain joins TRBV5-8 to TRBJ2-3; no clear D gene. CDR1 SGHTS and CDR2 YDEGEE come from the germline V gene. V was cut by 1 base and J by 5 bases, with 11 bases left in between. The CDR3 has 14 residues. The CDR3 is CASSLRQALDTQYF. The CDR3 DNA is TGTGCCAGCAGCTTGCGGCAGGCGTTAGATACGCAGTATTTT.